This T cell receptor beta chain emerged from a study of OX40 agonist ivuxolimab in advanced cancers. Overall study: Patients were treated with ivuxolimab, an agonistic anti-OX40 (CD134) antibody. Prior therapy, whether anti-PD-1, anti-PD-L1 or anti-CTLA-4, was allowed, and about 40% had some. Overall study results and limits: The 0.1-3.0 mg/kg partial responders had among the lowest clonal expansion.

It was autoimmune disease history or systemic immunosuppression that excluded patients. Sequencing was performed with immunoSEQ multiplex PCR; in TCRdb, only in-frame clones are kept and a portion is missing. The sample lists roughly 44,000 clones, about nine tenths occurring once. Trimming cost V 4 bases and J 1 base; bases outside gene matches: 6. This CDR3 region has 16 residues. Germline CDR1 reads SGHNT; CDR2 reads YYREEE (reference sequence). About this clone: Its specificity is unknown.

Sequencing was performed on CD4+ or CD8+ T cells sorted from blood, taken in a trial of the OX40 agonist ivuxolimab. J is TRBJ2-4 and V is TRBV5-4, with 9 bases lining up with TRBD1. This clonotype originated in an adult with an advanced solid tumor such as melanoma, head and neck, liver or kidney cancer. In nucleotides, the CDR3 is TGTGCCAGCAGCAGGACAGGGGCCGGGGCCAAAAACATTCAGTACTTC. It encodes CASSRTGAGAKNIQYF.